A selection of T cell receptor beta chains follows, all from one sample in a study of T cell clonotyping in hematopoietic cell transplantation. Generated by immunoSEQ multiplex PCR, the TCRdb table keeps only in-frame clones and is missing some. In the table there are about 69,000 clones, about 96% of which are singletons. The sequencing here drew on peripheral blood mononuclear cells, taken before stem cell transplant. The source is a woman aged 45-65 years with acute myeloid leukemia. Some clones in this sample may be carry-over from other donors' samples. Both conserved end residues are part of each CDR3. D genes are given only for firm matches. Not every row has a clone size; where given, it reads once, few, many or a size class.

v_call	clone_size	d_call	j_call	cdr3_aa	cdr3_nt
TRBV5-1	-	TRBD1	TRBJ1-1	CASSSDRGSMNTEAFF	TGCGCCAGCAGCTCGGACAGGGGATCGATGAACACTGAAGCTTTCTTT
TRBV2	-	TRBD2	TRBJ2-7	CASTGGAALQSEQYF	TGTGCCAGCACCGGGGGGGCGGCGCTCCAGAGCGAGCAGTACTTC
TRBV5-1	-	TRBD1	TRBJ1-1	CASSPMQGALEAEAFF	TGCGCCAGCAGTCCGATGCAGGGGGCTTTGGAGGCTGAAGCTTTCTTT
TRBV30	-	-	TRBJ1-1	CAWKRFWEEAFF	TGTGCCTGGAAAAGGTTCTGGGAGGAAGCTTTCTTT
TRBV30	-	-	TRBJ1-1	CACIGIDWPEAFF	TGTGCCTGTATTGGGATAGACTGGCCTGAAGCTTTCTTT
TRBV28	-	-	TRBJ2-7	CASSQGTNYEQYF	TGTGCCAGCAGTCAGGGAACCAACTACGAGCAGTACTTC
TRBV30	-	-	TRBJ1-2	CAWSVSANGYTF	TGTGCCTGGAGTGTTTCGGCCAATGGCTACACCTTC
TRBV30	-	TRBD2	TRBJ2-7	CAWSVLSGGLYEQYF	TGTGCCTGGAGTGTACTAAGCGGGGGCCTTTACGAGCAGTACTTC
TRBV11-2	-	-	TRBJ2-1	CASSLQGPQSREQFF	TGTGCCAGCAGCCTGCAAGGACCCCAGAGTCGTGAGCAGTTCTTC
TRBV4-1	-	TRBD1	TRBJ2-5	CASSQDRGSGTGAGETQYF	TGCGCCAGCAGCCAAGATCGGGGTTCGGGGACAGGGGCGGGCGAGACCCAGTACTTC
TRBV29-1	-	-	TRBJ1-1	CSLQWNTEAFF	TGCAGTTTACAGTGGAACACTGAAGCTTTCTTT
TRBV19	-	-	TRBJ1-2	CASSIKTGTLIGYGYTF	TGTGCCAGTAGTATAAAGACCGGGACGCTCATAGGCTATGGCTACACCTTC
TRBV4-1	-	-	TRBJ2-5	CASSQMKAARETQYF	TGCGCCAGCAGCCAGATGAAGGCAGCCAGGGAGACCCAGTACTTC
TRBV23-1	-	-	TRBJ2-7	CASSGSYNYEQYF	TGCGCCAGCAGCGGGTCGTATAACTACGAGCAGTACTTC
TRBV29-1	-	-	TRBJ2-7	CSVRASSYEQYF	TGCAGCGTGAGGGCCAGCTCCTACGAGCAGTACTTC
TRBV7-2	-	-	TRBJ2-1	CASRLRGLAPTYNEQFF	TGTGCCAGCAGACTCCGGGGTCTAGCGCCTACCTACAATGAGCAGTTCTTC
TRBV6-6	-	TRBD2	TRBJ2-3	CASSLTSRPPTDTQYF	TGTGCCAGCAGTTTGACTAGCCGCCCTCCGACAGATACGCAGTATTTT
TRBV5-1	-	TRBD2	TRBJ2-4	CASSLPGLAGVNIQYF	TGCGCCAGCAGCTTACCGGGACTAGCGGGGGTAAACATTCAGTACTTC
TRBV30	-	-	TRBJ1-1	CAWKLELNTEAFF	TGTGCCTGGAAACTTGAACTGAACACTGAAGCTTTCTTT
TRBV5-1	once	-	TRBJ2-5	CASSLFFLELAKETQYF	TGCGCCAGCAGCTTGTTTTTCTTGGAGCTAGCGAAAGAGACCCAGTACTTC
TRBV5-8	once	TRBD1	TRBJ1-1	CASRYGQGRMNTEAFF	TGTGCCAGCAGATACGGACAGGGGCGCATGAACACTGAAGCTTTCTTT
TRBV6-6	-	-	TRBJ2-1	CASAPRDTYNEQFF	TGTGCCAGCGCCCCTAGGGATACCTACAATGAGCAGTTCTTC
TRBV30	once	-	TRBJ1-5	CAWRQGGNQPQHF	TGTGCCTGGAGACAGGGTGGCAATCAGCCCCAGCATTTT
TRBV20-1	few	-	TRBJ1-2	CSAISDGYTF	TGCAGTGCGATCAGTGATGGCTACACCTTC
TRBV5-1	-	-	TRBJ2-2	CASSSARAGELFF	TGCGCCAGCAGCTCCGCGAGAGCCGGGGAGCTGTTTTTT
TRBV7-2	-	-	TRBJ2-3	CASSSMLATDTDTQYF	TGTGCCAGCAGCTCCATGCTAGCTACAGACACAGATACGCAGTATTTT
TRBV2	-	-	TRBJ2-5	CASQTADPQRETQYF	TGTGCCAGTCAAACGGCGGACCCGCAGCGGGAGACCCAGTACTTC
TRBV7-8	-	-	TRBJ1-4	CASSLPGRNNEKLFF	TGTGCCAGCAGCTTACCCGGACGGAATAATGAAAAACTGTTTTTT
TRBV5-1	-	-	TRBJ2-5	CASSLERFGDGETQYF	TGCGCCAGCAGTTTAGAGCGATTTGGTGACGGAGAGACCCAGTACTTC
TRBV5-6	once	TRBD2	TRBJ2-3	CASSLILAGGDATDTQYF	TGTGCCAGCAGCTTGATCCTAGCGGGGGGGGATGCCACAGATACGCAGTATTTT
TRBV5-1	-	-	TRBJ1-6	CASSLRGQGISPLHF	TGCGCCAGCAGCTTGCGGGGCCAGGGAATCTCACCCCTCCACTTT
TRBV19	once	-	TRBJ2-7	CASRRNRADREQYF	TGTGCCAGTAGACGGAACAGGGCCGACCGGGAGCAGTACTTC
TRBV7-8	-	-	TRBJ1-5	CASSLRAAGGNQPQHF	TGTGCCAGCAGCCTCAGGGCGGCAGGGGGCAATCAGCCCCAGCATTTT
TRBV5-1	-	TRBD2	TRBJ2-7	CASSQGRGGYEQYF	TGCGCCAGCAGCCAAGGACGGGGGGGATACGAGCAGTACTTC
TRBV30	-	-	TRBJ2-2	CAWRTGGVTGELFF	TGTGCCTGGCGAACAGGGGGGGTCACCGGGGAGCTGTTTTTT
TRBV19	-	-	TRBJ2-7	CASSHYYEQYF	TGTGCCAGTAGTCATTACTACGAGCAGTACTTC
TRBV7-2	-	TRBD1	TRBJ1-5	CASSPQGAGGNQPQHF	TGTGCCAGCAGCCCACAGGGGGCTGGCGGCAATCAGCCCCAGCATTTT
TRBV28	-	-	TRBJ1-4	CASSPTGVREKLFF	TGTGCCAGCAGCCCTACGGGGGTTCGGGAAAAACTGTTTTTT
TRBV9	once	TRBD1	TRBJ2-2	CASSVAQGASTGELFF	TGTGCCAGCAGCGTAGCCCAGGGGGCGAGTACCGGGGAGCTGTTTTTT
TRBV5-4	-	TRBD2	TRBJ2-3	CASSLEGLAGGRRTDTQYF	TGTGCCAGCAGCTTGGAAGGCCTAGCGGGAGGGCGGCGGACAGATACGCAGTATTTT
TRBV11-2	-	-	TRBJ2-7	CASGERRAGLSTVYEQYF	TGTGCCAGCGGCGAACGCCGGGCCGGATTGAGCACGGTGTACGAGCAGTACTTC
TRBV7-6	-	TRBD1	TRBJ2-1	CASSHPRTGRNEQFF	TGTGCCAGCAGCCATCCGAGGACAGGGAGAAATGAGCAGTTCTTC
TRBV6-5	-	TRBD2	TRBJ2-7	CASRMAGETTYEQYF	TGTGCCAGCAGGATGGCGGGGGAGACAACCTACGAGCAGTACTTC